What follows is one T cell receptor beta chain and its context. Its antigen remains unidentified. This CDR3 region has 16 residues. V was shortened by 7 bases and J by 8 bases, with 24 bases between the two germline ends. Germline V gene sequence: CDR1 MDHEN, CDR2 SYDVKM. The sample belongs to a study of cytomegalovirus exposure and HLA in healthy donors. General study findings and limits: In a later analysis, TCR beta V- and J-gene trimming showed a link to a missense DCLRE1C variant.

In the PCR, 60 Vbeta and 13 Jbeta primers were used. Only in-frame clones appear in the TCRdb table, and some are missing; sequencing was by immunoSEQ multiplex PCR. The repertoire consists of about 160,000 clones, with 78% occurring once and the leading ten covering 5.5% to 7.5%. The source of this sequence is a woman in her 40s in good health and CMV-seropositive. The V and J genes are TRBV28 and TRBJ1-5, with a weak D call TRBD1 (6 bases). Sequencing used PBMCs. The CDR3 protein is CASTQGSSSVRKPQHF. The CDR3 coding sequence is TGTGCCAGCACCCAGGGGTCAAGCTCCGTACGGAAGCCCCAGCATTTT.